The entry below gives a single TCR beta chain sequence along with its context. This may be a read error, as it is one base from a much larger clone. No conserved phenylalanine or tryptophan is present at the end of the CDR3, so a read error is the likely explanation. This record belongs to a study of patients with pleural tuberculosis. TCRdb analysed the reads with MiXCR anew, one entry per CDR3 protein. Among 25,000 to 30,000 distinct CDR3 sequences listed, 15% to 20% were seen once. Per the germline V gene, CDR1 is SEHNR and CDR2 is FQNEAQ (reference sequence). The CDR3 is made up of 12 amino acids. V was shortened by 5 bases and J by 1 base, with 5 bases between the two germline ends.

The sequenced sample consisted of peripheral blood. The sequence derives from a human donor with pleural tuberculosis. V is TRBV7-9 and J is TRBJ1-1; D not resolved. The CDR3 here is CASSNTNTEAFL. CDR3 DNA: TGTGCCAGCAGCAATACGAACACTGAAGCTTTCTTG.